Below are 18 T cell receptor beta chains sequenced from a single sample in a study of T cells after posttransplantation cyclophosphamide. Profiled with immunoSEQ multiplex PCR; TCRdb holds only in-frame clones, not every one. The sample holds about 24,000 clones; more than 75% are singletons and the top ten take 6.3%. Sequenced material: PBMCs. The origin of the receptors is a woman aged 60-70 years with a blood cancer, CMV-positive, and with a related stem cell donor.

The count of this clone is one. V and J are TRBV29-1 and TRBJ2-7; 7 nucleotides agree with TRBD2. CDR1 SQVTM and CDR2 ANQGSEA come from the germline V gene. The junction had 4 bases not matched to a gene; V was cut back by 5 bases and J by 0 bases. The CDR3 totals 13 residues. The CDR3 bases are TGCAGCGTTACTAGCGAAACCTCCTACGAGCAGTACTTC. Protein: CSVTSETSYEQYF.

Concerning this clone: Because it lacks the conserved phenylalanine or tryptophan at the end, this CDR3 is likely a read error. The DNA is left out, because the CDR3 cannot be placed on it with certainty; the CDR3 is given as TCRdb lists it. The chain combines TRBV18 with TRBJ2-7; TRBD2, the D gene given by the table, was not confirmed from the DNA. The CDR3 spans 15 amino acids, including both terminal residues. CDR1 is KGHSH, CDR2 LQKENI, per germline. This CDR3 is CASSRNSGTSGVPEL.

This clone appeared a few times. The V and J genes are TRBV19 and TRBJ1-5; maybe TRBD1 (6 bases). The CDR3 has 12 residues. Germline CDR1 and CDR2: LNHDA and SQIVND (reference sequence). Trimming took off 5 bases at V and 5 bases at J, with 7 bases between the two ends. The CDR3 region has the DNA TGTGCCAGTAGTTGGGGGCATCAGCCCCAGCATTTT. This codes for CASSWGHQPQHF.

V usage is TRBV2 and J usage is TRBJ2-1; possibly TRBD2 for D (6 bases). CDR3 length: 15 amino acids. V shed 4 bases and J shed 8 bases, with 18 bases lying between them. Germline values: CDR1 SNHLY, CDR2 FYNNEI. Here the CDR3 DNA reads TGTGCCAGCAGTGGGAGACTAGGAAATCGGGATGAGCAGTTCTTC. This encodes CASSGRLGNRDEQFF.

The rearrangement joins TRBV7-9 to TRBJ2-2; 7 bases are a match to TRBD1. The CDR3 covers 14 residues. Germline V gene data show CDR1 as SEHNR and CDR2 as FQNEAQ (reference sequence). V dropped 5 bases and J dropped 7; count of bases not matched to a gene: 7. CDR3 bases: TGTGCCAGCAGCCCGAGCGCAGGGGGCGGGGAGCTGTTTTTT. Translating it yields CASSPSAGGGELFF.

Only one count was recorded for this clone. The chain links TRBV5-6 to TRBJ2-5; 8 bases map to TRBD2. Trimming took 5 bases from V and 5 from J; bases not matched to a gene: 8. The CDR3 has 14 residues. Germline V lookup: CDR1 SGHDT, CDR2 YYEEEE. The CDR3 DNA sequence: TGTGCCAGCAGTTCCCAGACTAGCGAGGAGACCCAGTACTTC. Its translation is CASSSQTSEETQYF.

V gene TRBV29-1 combines with J gene TRBJ1-1; a weak D match, TRBD1 (6 bases). The CDR3 runs to 14 residues. Trimming removed 5 bases from V and 6 bases from J, with 19 bases in between. Germline V lookup: CDR1 SQVTM, CDR2 ANQGSEA. The CDR3 loop is CSVRTGTIGAEAFF. CDR3 DNA sequence: TGCAGCGTTAGAACAGGGACGATAGGGGCTGAAGCTTTCTTT.

The chain recombines TRBV19 with TRBJ2-3; D is unresolved. This CDR3 has 12 amino acids. The ends were cut back, 1 base at V and 6 bases at J, with 5 bases in the middle. Germline CDR1 is LNHDA and CDR2 is SQIVND (reference sequence). This CDR3 is CASSIGGDTQYF. CDR3 coding DNA: TGTGCCAGTAGTATAGGCGGTGATACGCAGTATTTT.

The V gene is TRBV19, the J gene TRBJ2-5; D call uncertain. The CDR3 spans 13 residues. With 5 bases removed from V and 5 bases from J, the gap between germline ends came to 12 bases. The germline gives CDR1 LNHDA, CDR2 SQIVND (reference sequence). This chain's CDR3 is CASSALPAETQYF. The CDR3 DNA reads as TGTGCCAGTAGTGCGCTCCCTGCGGAGACCCAGTACTTC.

The chain couples TRBV9 to TRBJ2-4; D gene ambiguous. V shed 4 bases and J shed 0 bases, with 11 bases lying between them. From germline, CDR1 is SGDLS and CDR2 YYNGEE. The CDR3 spans 15 residues. CDR3 sequence reads: CASSPRHTAKNIQYF. CDR3 nucleotides: TGTGCCAGCAGCCCCCGTCACACAGCCAAAAACATTCAGTACTTC.

The rearrangement uses TRBV10-3 and TRBJ2-2, with D possibly being TRBD1 (5 bases). CDR1 is ENHRY, CDR2 SYGVKD, per germline. The CDR3 runs 14 residues. V dropped 4 bases and J dropped 0 bases, with 6 bases sitting between them. The CDR3 spells CAISGTPNTGELFF. CDR3 coding DNA: TGTGCCATCAGTGGGACACCGAACACCGGGGAGCTGTTTTTT.

V is TRBV6-1 and J is TRBJ1-1; possible D gene TRBD1, 5 bases. The germline V and J ends were trimmed by 6 bases and 5 bases, with 19 bases remaining between them. The CDR3 extends over 15 amino acids. From germline, CDR1 is MNHNS and CDR2 SASEGT. Written as DNA, the CDR3 is TGTGCCAGCAGCCATAAACCGGGACGGGGGACTGAAGCTTTCTTT. It encodes CASSHKPGRGTEAFF.

This clone was counted between two and nine times. The V call is TRBV7-2, the J call TRBJ2-2; TRBD2 matches 8 bases. Germline CDR1 is SGHTA and CDR2 is FQGNSA. The CDR3 contains 16 residues. The V and J ends lost 4 bases and 5 bases, in that order; junction bases with no gene match: 9. The CDR3 is CASSSNSGIGTGELFF. The CDR3 coding sequence is TGTGCCAGCAGCTCAAATAGCGGGATTGGTACCGGGGAGCTGTTTTTT. Full variable domain (outside the CDR3, taken from reference TRBV7-2 and TRBJ2-2): GAGVSQSPSNKVTEKGKDVELRCDPISGHTALYWYRQSLGQGLEFLIYFQGNSAPDKSGLPSDRFSAERTGGSVSTLTIQRTQQEDSAVYLCASSSNSGIGTGELFFGEGSRLTVL.

V usage is TRBV5-1 and J usage is TRBJ1-4, with TRBD1 matching 9 bases. The CDR3 is 15 amino acids. V dropped 2 bases and J dropped 5; count of bases not matched to a gene: 4. The germline gives CDR1 SGHRS, CDR2 YFSETQ. The CDR3 is CASSLGDRDNEKLFF. CDR3 sequence (DNA): TGCGCCAGCAGCTTAGGGGACAGGGACAATGAAAAACTGTTTTTT.

The rearrangement links TRBV5-4 to TRBJ2-3; TRBD2 might be the D (7 bases). The CDR3 is 16 amino acids. Germline CDR1 is SGHNT and CDR2 is YYREEE (reference sequence). V was pared by 0 bases and J by 5 bases, with 16 bases between. The CDR3 DNA sequence: TGTGCCAGCAGCTTGGCGGGAGCGGGACATCAAGATACGCAGTATTTT. This translates into CASSLAGAGHQDTQYF.

This sequence joins TRBV19 and TRBJ2-7; 7 bases line up with TRBD1. Germline values: CDR1 LNHDA, CDR2 SQIVND (reference sequence). The CDR3 contains 14 residues. J gave up 3 bases and V 6 bases, and 8 bases lay outside the gene matches. The CDR3 sequence is CASRKTGEGYEQYF. In nucleotides, the CDR3 is TGTGCCAGTAGGAAAACAGGGGAAGGCTACGAGCAGTACTTC.

On this clone itself: At one of its ends the junction is not consistent with the germline gene, which may arise from a read error. The rearrangement links TRBV30 to TRBJ2-1; D is uncertain. The CDR3 length is 11 residues. The germline CDR1 and CDR2 sequences are GTSNPN and SVGIG (reference sequence). The CDR3 sequence: CAWSEERPQLF. The DNA of the CDR3 is TGTGCCTGGAGTGAGGAGAGACCCCAGCTCTTC.

This sequence joins TRBV10-3 and TRBJ1-2; 9 bases are shared with TRBD1. Germline loops: CDR1 ENHRY, CDR2 SYGVKD. This CDR3 contains 15 residues. V lost 6 bases, J lost 1 base, and 6 bases stayed unmatched. The CDR3 coding sequence is TGTGCCATCAGCCCAACGGACAGGGGTAACTATGGCTACACCTTC. It specifies CAISPTDRGNYGYTF.